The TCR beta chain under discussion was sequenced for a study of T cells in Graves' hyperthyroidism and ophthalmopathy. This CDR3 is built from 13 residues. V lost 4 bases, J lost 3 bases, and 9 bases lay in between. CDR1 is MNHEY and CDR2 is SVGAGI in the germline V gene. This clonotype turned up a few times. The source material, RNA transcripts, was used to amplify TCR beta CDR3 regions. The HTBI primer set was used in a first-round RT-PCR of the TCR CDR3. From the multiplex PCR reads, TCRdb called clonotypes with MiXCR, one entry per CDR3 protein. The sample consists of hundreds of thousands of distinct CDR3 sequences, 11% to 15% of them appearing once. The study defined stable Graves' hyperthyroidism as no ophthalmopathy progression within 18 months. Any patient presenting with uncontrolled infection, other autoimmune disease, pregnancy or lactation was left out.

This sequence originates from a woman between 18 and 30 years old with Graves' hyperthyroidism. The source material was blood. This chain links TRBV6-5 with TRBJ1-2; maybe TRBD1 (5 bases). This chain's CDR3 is CASSSGTYYGYTF. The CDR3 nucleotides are TGTGCCAGCAGTTCCGGGACGTACTATGGCTACACCTTC.